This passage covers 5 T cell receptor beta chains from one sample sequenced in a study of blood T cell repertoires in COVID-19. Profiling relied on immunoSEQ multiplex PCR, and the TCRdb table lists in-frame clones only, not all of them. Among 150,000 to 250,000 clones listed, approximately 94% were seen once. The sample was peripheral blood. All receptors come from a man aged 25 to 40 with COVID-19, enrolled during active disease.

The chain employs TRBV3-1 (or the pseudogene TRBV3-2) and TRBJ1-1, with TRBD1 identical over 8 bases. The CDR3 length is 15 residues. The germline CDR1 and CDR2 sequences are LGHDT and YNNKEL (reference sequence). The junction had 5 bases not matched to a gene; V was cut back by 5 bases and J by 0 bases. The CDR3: CASSGQGVMNTEAFF. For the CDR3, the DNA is TGTGCCAGCAGCGGACAGGGAGTAATGAACACTGAAGCTTTCTTT.

The CDR3 loop reads CASSQDAEGPPEQYF. The CDR3 DNA is TGTGCCAGCAGCCAAGATGCGGAGGGGCCACCCGAGCAGTACTTC. The V call is TRBV14, the J call TRBJ2-7; D possibly corresponds to TRBD2 (6 bases). Germline CDR1 and CDR2: SGHDN and FVKESK. Trimming stripped 0 bases from V and 6 bases from J, with 15 bases between. The CDR3 is made up of 15 amino acids.

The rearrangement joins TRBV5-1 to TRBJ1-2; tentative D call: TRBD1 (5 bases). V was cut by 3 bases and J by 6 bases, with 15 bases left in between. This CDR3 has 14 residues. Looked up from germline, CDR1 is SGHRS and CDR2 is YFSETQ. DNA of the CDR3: TGCGCCAGCAGCTATGCCGCCGAGACAGATGGCTACACCTTC. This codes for CASSYAAETDGYTF.

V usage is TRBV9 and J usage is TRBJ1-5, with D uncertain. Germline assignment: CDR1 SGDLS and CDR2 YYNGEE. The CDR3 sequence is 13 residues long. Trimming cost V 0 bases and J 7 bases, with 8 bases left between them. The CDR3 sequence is CASSVDQRQPQHF. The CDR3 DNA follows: TGTGCCAGCAGCGTAGATCAGCGGCAGCCCCAGCATTTT.

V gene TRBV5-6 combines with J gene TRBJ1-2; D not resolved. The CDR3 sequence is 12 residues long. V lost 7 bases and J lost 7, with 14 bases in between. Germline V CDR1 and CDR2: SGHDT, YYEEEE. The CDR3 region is CASALGRSGYTF. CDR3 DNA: TGTGCCAGCGCCCTAGGGAGAAGTGGCTACACCTTC. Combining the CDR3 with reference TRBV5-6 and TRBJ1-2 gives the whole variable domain DAGVTQSPTHLIKTRGQQVTLRCSPKSGHDTVSWYQQALGQGPQFIFQYYEEEERQRGNFPDRFSGHQFPNYSSELNVNALLLGDSALYLCASALGRSGYTFGSGTRLTVV.